This is a list of T cell receptor beta chains from one sample in a study of shared clonotypes between healthy human individuals. Libraries were prepared by immunoSEQ multiplex PCR; TCRdb keeps only in-frame clonotypes and omits some of them. The table shows around 1,900,000 clones, with around 93% occurring only once. The material sequenced was naive CD8+ T cells from PBMCs. The receptors were sampled from a man younger than 30 in good health. Some clones in this sample may be carry-over from other donors' samples. CDR3s include the opening cysteine and the closing phenylalanine or tryptophan. The D gene is left open where the match is weak. Only part of the rows carry a size: once, few, many, or a class if the clone is expanded.

j_gene,d_gene,abundance,v_gene,len,CDR3aa,CDR3nt
TRBJ1-5,TRBD1,NA,TRBV28,18,CASSPTPWDRGINQPQHF,TGTGCCAGCAGTCCCACCCCGTGGGACAGGGGAATCAATCAGCCCCAGCATTTT
TRBJ2-5,TRBD1,NA,TRBV4-1,14,CASSPRTGQETQYF,TGCGCCAGCAGCCCTAGGACAGGGCAAGAGACCCAGTACTTC
TRBJ2-7,NA,NA,TRBV6-6,13,CASSYSGVAEQYF,TGTGCCAGCAGTTACTCAGGGGTCGCCGAGCAGTACTTC
TRBJ2-3,NA,NA,TRBV27,13,CASSPGPPDTQYF,TGTGCCAGCAGTCCCGGGCCCCCAGATACGCAGTATTTT
TRBJ1-2,NA,NA,TRBV6-1,12,CASTTGRYGYTF,TGTGCCAGCACCACGGGGCGCTATGGCTACACCTTC
TRBJ2-3,NA,NA,TRBV4-1,15,CASSQDGSSTDTQYF,TGCGCCAGCAGCCAAGATGGCTCCTCCACAGATACGCAGTATTTT
TRBJ1-4,TRBD1,once,TRBV10-1,18,CASRQKPGQFPTNEKLFF,TGCGCCAGCAGACAAAAACCGGGACAGTTTCCAACTAATGAAAAACTGTTTTTT
TRBJ2-7,TRBD2,NA,TRBV5-1,16,CASSLVSSGSRYEQYF,TGCGCCAGCAGCTTGGTGTCTAGCGGGAGCCGGTACGAGCAGTACTTC
TRBJ2-1,TRBD1,NA,TRBV28,17,CASSPTGQTPHYNEQFF,TGTGCCAGCAGTCCAACGGGACAGACCCCACATTACAATGAGCAGTTCTTC
TRBJ2-5,NA,NA,TRBV30,16,CAWGYPTQGRGETQYF,TGTGCCTGGGGATACCCGACACAGGGTCGGGGCGAGACCCAGTACTTC
TRBJ1-2,NA,NA,TRBV28,14,CASSFRRPPPGYTF,TGTGCCAGCAGTTTTCGGCGACCCCCTCCGGGCTACACCTTC
TRBJ1-2,NA,NA,TRBV7-9,13,CASSFPRGDGYTF,TGTGCCAGCAGCTTCCCCCGGGGCGATGGCTACACCTTC
TRBJ2-1,NA,NA,TRBV9,13,CASSASSYNEQFF,TGTGCCAGCAGCGCGAGCTCCTACAATGAGCAGTTCTTC
TRBJ2-1,NA,NA,TRBV7-9,12,CASSLAAREQFF,TGTGCCAGCAGTTTAGCAGCCCGTGAGCAGTTCTTC
TRBJ2-1,TRBD1,NA,TRBV28,13,CASSPFGDRGLFF,TGTGCCAGCAGCCCCTTCGGGGACAGGGGGCTGTTCTTC
TRBJ1-1,NA,NA,TRBV29-1,14,CSVEGTIGGTEAFF,TGCAGCGTTGAAGGGACGATCGGGGGCACTGAAGCTTTCTTT
TRBJ1-1,NA,NA,TRBV11-2,13,CASSLGVGTEAFF,TGTGCCAGCAGCCTGGGTGTAGGCACTGAAGCTTTCTTT
TRBJ2-7,NA,NA,TRBV14,15,CASSQELGWGYEQYF,TGTGCCAGCAGCCAAGAGCTAGGCTGGGGCTACGAGCAGTACTTC
TRBJ2-7,NA,NA,TRBV19,13,CASSIQGRHEQYF,TGTGCCAGTAGTATCCAGGGGAGGCACGAGCAGTACTTC
TRBJ2-3,NA,NA,TRBV7-9,18,CASSLRYGLAENTDTQYF,TGTGCCAGCAGCTTAAGGTACGGGTTAGCGGAGAACACAGATACGCAGTATTTT
TRBJ2-7,NA,NA,TRBV7-9,14,CASSTGTVIYEQYF,TGTGCCAGCAGCACAGGGACGGTTATCTACGAGCAGTACTTC
TRBJ1-5,TRBD1,NA,TRBV28,14,CASSLLTGGQPQHF,TGTGCCAGCAGTTTATTGACAGGGGGACAGCCCCAGCATTTT
TRBJ1-1,NA,NA,TRBV6-5,14,CASSYSGGNTEAFF,TGTGCCAGCAGTTACTCCGGGGGGAACACTGAAGCTTTCTTT
TRBJ2-7,NA,NA,TRBV5-5,13,CASSLGAGYEQYF,TGTGCCAGCAGCTTGGGGGCGGGCTACGAGCAGTACTTC
TRBJ2-5,NA,NA,TRBV7-9,17,CASSYNQRPVGPETQYF,TGTGCCAGCAGCTACAACCAACGACCGGTGGGGCCGGAGACCCAGTACTTC
TRBJ1-5,NA,once,TRBV9,14,CASSVGQSNQPQHF,TGTGCCAGCAGCGTAGGTCAGAGCAATCAGCCCCAGCATTTT
TRBJ2-2,NA,NA,TRBV27,10,CASSPGELFF,TGTGCCAGCAGTCCCGGGGAGCTGTTTTTT
TRBJ1-1,NA,NA,TRBV5-6,15,CASSPLWVVDTEAFF,TGTGCCAGCAGTCCGTTATGGGTCGTGGACACTGAAGCTTTCTTT
TRBJ2-7,TRBD2,few,TRBV4-1,15,CASSLTSGNTYEQYF,TGCGCCAGCAGCCTCACTAGCGGAAATACCTACGAGCAGTACTTC
TRBJ2-7,TRBD2,NA,TRBV19,16,CASSLPRGRESYEQYF,TGTGCCAGTAGTCTACCCCGAGGGCGGGAGAGCTACGAGCAGTACTTC
TRBJ2-2,NA,NA,TRBV19,15,CASSPGTWSTGELFF,TGTGCCAGTAGTCCAGGGACATGGAGCACCGGGGAGCTGTTTTTT
TRBJ1-2,TRBD1,once,TRBV28,15,CASSRSGQGRYGYTF,TGTGCCAGCAGCAGATCCGGACAGGGAAGGTATGGCTACACCTTC